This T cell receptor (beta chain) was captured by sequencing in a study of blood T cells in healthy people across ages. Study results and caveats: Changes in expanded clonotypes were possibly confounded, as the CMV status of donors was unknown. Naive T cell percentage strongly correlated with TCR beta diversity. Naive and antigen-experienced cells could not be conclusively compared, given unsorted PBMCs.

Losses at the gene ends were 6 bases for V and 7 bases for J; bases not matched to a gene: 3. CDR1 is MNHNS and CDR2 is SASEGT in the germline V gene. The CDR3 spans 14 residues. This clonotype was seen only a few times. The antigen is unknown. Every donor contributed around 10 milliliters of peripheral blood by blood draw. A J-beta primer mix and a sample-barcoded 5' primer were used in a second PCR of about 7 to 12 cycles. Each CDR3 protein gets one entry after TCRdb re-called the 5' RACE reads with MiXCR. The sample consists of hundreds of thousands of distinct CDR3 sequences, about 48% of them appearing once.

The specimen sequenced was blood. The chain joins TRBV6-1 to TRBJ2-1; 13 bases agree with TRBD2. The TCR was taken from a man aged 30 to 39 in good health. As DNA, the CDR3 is TGTGCCAGCAGAGGACTAGCGGGGGATAATGAGCAGTTCTTC. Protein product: CASRGLAGDNEQFF.